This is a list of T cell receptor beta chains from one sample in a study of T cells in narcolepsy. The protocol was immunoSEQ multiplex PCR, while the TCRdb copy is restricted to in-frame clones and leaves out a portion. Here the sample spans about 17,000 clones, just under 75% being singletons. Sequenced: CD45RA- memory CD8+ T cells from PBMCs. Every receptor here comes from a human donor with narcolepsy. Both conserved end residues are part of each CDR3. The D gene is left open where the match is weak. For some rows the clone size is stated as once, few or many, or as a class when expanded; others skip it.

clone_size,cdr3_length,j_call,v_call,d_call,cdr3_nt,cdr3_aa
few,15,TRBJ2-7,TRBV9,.,TGTGCCAGCAGCGCCCACGGGGACACCTCCTACGAGCAGTACTTC,CASSAHGDTSYEQYF
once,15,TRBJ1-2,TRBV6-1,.,TGTGCCAGCAGTGAAGGGATAGGATTGGGCTATGGCTACACCTTC,CASSEGIGLGYGYTF
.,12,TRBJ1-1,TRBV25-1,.,TGTGCCAGCAGCGTAGGGAGCACTGAAGCTTTCTTT,CASSVGSTEAFF
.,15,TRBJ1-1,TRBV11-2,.,TGTGCCAGCAGCTTAGTGGCAGGGTTTAGCACTGAAGCTTTCTTT,CASSLVAGFSTEAFF
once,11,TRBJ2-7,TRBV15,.,TGTGCCACCAGCCGAGGCTACGAGCAGTACTTC,CATSRGYEQYF
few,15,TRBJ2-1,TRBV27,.,TGTGCCAGCAGCCTCGCGGGGTATGGTAACAATGAGCAGTTCTTC,CASSLAGYGNNEQFF
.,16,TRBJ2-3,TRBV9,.,TGTGCCAGCAGCGTATTCGCGGTTACTAGCACAGATACGCAGTATTTT,CASSVFAVTSTDTQYF
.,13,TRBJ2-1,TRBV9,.,TGTGCCAGCGCGCGGAGCAAGCACAATGAGCAGTTCTTC,CASARSKHNEQFF
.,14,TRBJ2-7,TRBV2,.,TGTGCCAGCAGTGACCCGGGGCTTGGCTACGAGCAGTACTTC,CASSDPGLGYEQYF
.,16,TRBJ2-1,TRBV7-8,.,TGTGCCAGCAGCTTAGCGGCTGAAGCCCTATCCGATGAGCAGTTCTTC,CASSLAAEALSDEQFF
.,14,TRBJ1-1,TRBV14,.,TGTGCCAGCAGCCTAAGGACCCGGGGAACTGAAGCTTTCTTT,CASSLRTRGTEAFF
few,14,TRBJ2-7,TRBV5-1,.,TGCGCCAGCAGCCAAGACTCTTTCACCTACGAGCAGTACTTC,CASSQDSFTYEQYF
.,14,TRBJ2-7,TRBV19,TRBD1,TGTGCCAGTAGTATCGGGACAGCAACCTACGAGCAGTACTTC,CASSIGTATYEQYF
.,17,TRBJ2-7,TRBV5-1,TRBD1,TGCGCCAGCAGCTATTTCTTGGGGTCCGACAGGGCCTACGAGCAGTACTTC,CASSYFLGSDRAYEQYF
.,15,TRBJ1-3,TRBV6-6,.,TGTGCCAGCAGTACTGGGGCCTACTCTGGAAACACCATATATTTT,CASSTGAYSGNTIYF
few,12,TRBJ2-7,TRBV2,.,TGTGCCAGCAGCGAAGATCCTTACGAGCAGTACTTC,CASSEDPYEQYF
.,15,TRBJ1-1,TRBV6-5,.,TGTGCCAGCAACCCCGTGGATCTGGGGTTGACTGAAGCTTTCTTT,CASNPVDLGLTEAFF
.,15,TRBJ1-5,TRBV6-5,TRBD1,TGTGCCAGCAGCCCAGGGGGAGCGGGCAATCAGCCCCAGCATTTT,CASSPGGAGNQPQHF
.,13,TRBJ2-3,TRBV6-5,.,TGTGCCAGCAGGCGAGGAGGGGCAGATACGCAGTATTTT,CASRRGGADTQYF
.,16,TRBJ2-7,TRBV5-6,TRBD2,TGTGCCAGCGGTTCGGGTCGGGAGGGACTAAACTACGAGCAGTACTTC,CASGSGREGLNYEQYF
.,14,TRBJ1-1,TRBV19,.,TGTGCCAGTAGTATCTCCGACAAGTACACTGAAGCTTTCTTT,CASSISDKYTEAFF
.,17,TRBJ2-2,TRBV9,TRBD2,TGTGCCAGCAGCATAGGACTAGCGGGAGGTAACACCGGGGAGCTGTTTTTT,CASSIGLAGGNTGELFF
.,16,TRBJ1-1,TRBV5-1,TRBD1,TGCGCCAGCAGTTTGCCCCCGACAGGGAGGGACACTGAAGCTTTCTTT,CASSLPPTGRDTEAFF
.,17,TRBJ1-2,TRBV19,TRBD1,TGTGCCAGTAACACGATGCTCGGACAGGAGAGTGACTATGGCTACACCTTC,CASNTMLGQESDYGYTF
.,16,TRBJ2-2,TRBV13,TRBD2,TGTGCCAGCAGCCGGGGACTAGCGGGAGAAAACGGGGAGCTGTTTTTT,CASSRGLAGENGELFF
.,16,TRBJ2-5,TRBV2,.,TGTGCCAGCAGTGAACGGTTGGCCTATACACAAGAGACCCAGTACTTC,CASSERLAYTQETQYF
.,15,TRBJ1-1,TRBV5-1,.,TGCGCCAGCAGCTTGGGCTGGACGGCGAACACTGAAGCTTTCTTT,CASSLGWTANTEAFF
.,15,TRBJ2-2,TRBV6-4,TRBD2,TGTGCCAGCAGACTGAGCGGGAGGGTACCCGGGGAGCTGTTTTTT,CASRLSGRVPGELFF
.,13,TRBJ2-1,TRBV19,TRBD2,TGTGCCAGGGAGATAGCGGGAGTCCATGAGCAGTTCTTC,CAREIAGVHEQFF
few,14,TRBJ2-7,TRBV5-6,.,TGTGCCAGCAGCTGGGTGGACGGGTCGATCGAGCAGTACTTC,CASSWVDGSIEQYF
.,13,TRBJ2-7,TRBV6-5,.,TGTGCCAGCAGTTACACCGGGAGCTACGAGCAGTACTTC,CASSYTGSYEQYF
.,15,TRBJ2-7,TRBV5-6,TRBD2,TGTGCCAGCAGCCCCTCCATGGCGGGGGGTTACGAGCAGTACTTC,CASSPSMAGGYEQYF
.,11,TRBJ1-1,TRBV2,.,TGTGCCAGCAGTGCGGGAGTTGAAGCTTTCTTT,CASSAGVEAFF
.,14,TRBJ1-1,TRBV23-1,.,TGCGCCAGCAGTCAATCAGCAGGGCGAACTGAAGCTTTCTTT,CASSQSAGRTEAFF
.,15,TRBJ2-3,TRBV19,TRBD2,TGTGCCAGTAGTCCAGCGGGGGGACTCACAGATACGCAGTATTTT,CASSPAGGLTDTQYF
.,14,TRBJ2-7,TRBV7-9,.,TGTGCCAGCAGCGCCCCAGGGAGCTCCTACGAGCAGTACTTC,CASSAPGSSYEQYF
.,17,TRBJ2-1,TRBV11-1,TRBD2,TGTGCCAGCAGCTTATCGACCGGCGGGAGGCACTACAATGAGCAGTTCTTC,CASSLSTGGRHYNEQFF
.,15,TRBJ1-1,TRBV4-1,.,TGCGCCAGCAGCCAAGTTGCGGGACCGAACACTGAAGCTTTCTTT,CASSQVAGPNTEAFF
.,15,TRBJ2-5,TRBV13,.,TGTGCCAGCAGCTTGGGCAGGGGGGCTTTTGAGACCCAGTACTTC,CASSLGRGAFETQYF
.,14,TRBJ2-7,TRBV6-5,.,TGTGCCAGCAGTGAAATATCAGGTTCGGGCGAGCAGTACTTC,CASSEISGSGEQYF
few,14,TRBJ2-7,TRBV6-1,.,TGTGCCAGCAGTGGCCGGGGGACCTCCTACGAGCAGTACTTC,CASSGRGTSYEQYF
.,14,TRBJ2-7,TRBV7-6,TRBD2,TGTGCCAGCAGCTTTCTAGCGGGGGGTTACGAGCAGTACTTC,CASSFLAGGYEQYF
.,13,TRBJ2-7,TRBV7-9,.,TGTGCCAGCAGCCTTCAGCCAAGATACGAGCAGTACTTC,CASSLQPRYEQYF
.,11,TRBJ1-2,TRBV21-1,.,TGTGCCAGCAGCCCCGTTGATGGCTACACCTTC,CASSPVDGYTF
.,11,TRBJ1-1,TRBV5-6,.,TGTGCCAGCAGCTACAGGGAAAGAGCTTTCTTT,CASSYRERAFF
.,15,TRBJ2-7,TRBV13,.,TGTGCCAGCAGCTTAGCGGCGGGGCCCGTCGTCGAGCAGTACTTC,CASSLAAGPVVEQYF
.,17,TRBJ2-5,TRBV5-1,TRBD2,TGCGCCAGCAGCCCCAAATCTCGGGACTACCTCCTTGAGACCCAGTACTTC,CASSPKSRDYLLETQYF
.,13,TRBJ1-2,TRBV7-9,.,TGTGCCAGCAGTTCGGACGGACTGTATGGCTACACCTTC,CASSSDGLYGYTF
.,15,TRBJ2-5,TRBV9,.,TGTGCCAGCAGCGACCGACTAGAAGCAACGGAGACCCAGTACTTC,CASSDRLEATETQYF
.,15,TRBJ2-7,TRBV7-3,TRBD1,TGTGCCAGCAGCCCTGTGACAGGGAGTAAGGACGAGCAGTACTTC,CASSPVTGSKDEQYF
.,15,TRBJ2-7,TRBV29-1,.,TGCAGCGTCGTACTCGGGACGGATAGCTCCTACGAGCAGTACTTC,CSVVLGTDSSYEQYF
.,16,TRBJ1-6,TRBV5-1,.,TGCGCCAGCAGCCCCGTGCGAAGGCTCTATAATTCACCCCTCCACTTT,CASSPVRRLYNSPLHF
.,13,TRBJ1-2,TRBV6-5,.,TGTGCCAGCAGTTACGGCAGTTACTATGGCTACACCTTC,CASSYGSYYGYTF
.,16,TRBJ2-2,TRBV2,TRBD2,TGTGCCAGCAGTGAACGGATAGCGGGGGACACCGGGGAGCTGTTTTTT,CASSERIAGDTGELFF
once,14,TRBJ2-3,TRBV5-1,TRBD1,TGCGCCAGCAGCTTGGAGGCAGGGGGAGATACGCAGTATTTT,CASSLEAGGDTQYF